The 9 T cell receptor beta chains below were found in one sample sequenced in a study of blood T cell repertoires in COVID-19. Profiling relied on immunoSEQ multiplex PCR, and the TCRdb table lists in-frame clones only, not all of them. The sample has 150,000 to 200,000 clones, roughly 90% seen once. The sequencing input was PBMCs or T cells enriched from blood (not recorded which). The source is a woman aged 45-65 years who had recovered from COVID-19.

This chain connects TRBV5-1 to TRBJ2-5; TRBD2 agrees at 8 bases. CDR1 is SGHRS, CDR2 YFSETQ, per germline. J gave up 3 bases and V 4 bases, and 8 bases lay outside the gene matches. CDR3 size: 15 residues. CDR3 sequence (DNA): TGCGCCAGCAGCCCTCACGGGGGGGACAAAGAGACCCAGTACTTC. Its protein is CASSPHGGDKETQYF.

This chain connects TRBV18 to TRBJ1-6; unclear D gene. Germline values: CDR1 KGHSH, CDR2 LQKENI. The ends were cut back, 1 base at V and 14 bases at J, with 12 bases in the middle. This CDR3 is built from 13 residues. CDR3 loop: CASSPLSSDSLHF. The CDR3 region has the DNA TGTGCCAGCTCACCACTCTCCTCAGATTCCCTCCACTTT. Filled out from reference TRBV18 and TRBJ1-6, the complete variable domain reads NAGVMQNPRHLVRRRGQEARLRCSPMKGHSHVYWYRQLPEEGLKFMVYLQKENIIDESGMPKERFSAEFPKEGPSILRIQQVVRGDSAAYFCASSPLSSDSLHFGNGTRLTVT.

This chain connects TRBV12-5 to TRBJ2-3; 8 bases align to TRBD1. Germline V gives CDR1 LGHNT, CDR2 FRNRAP. V lost 1 base and J lost 5; bases outside the gene matches: 8. The CDR3 sequence is 16 residues long. CDR3 nucleotide sequence: TGTGCTAGTGGTTTGGGGACAGGGACCCCGGGAGATACGCAGTATTTT. Residues: CASGLGTGTPGDTQYF.

J is TRBJ2-5 and V is TRBV5-1, with a possible D match to TRBD2 (6 bases). The length of the CDR3 is 14 residues. From germline, CDR1 is SGHRS and CDR2 YFSETQ. Between the trimmed V and J ends, which lost 4 bases and 2 bases, there was a span of 12 bases. The CDR3 nucleotides read TGCGCCAGCAGCCCCGGGGGATTACAAGAGACCCAGTACTTC. This translates into CASSPGGLQETQYF.

The V and J genes are TRBV30 and TRBJ2-7; D not certain. CDR1 GTSNPN and CDR2 SVGIG come from the germline V gene (reference sequence). Trimming took off 2 bases at V and 12 bases at J, with 23 bases between the two ends. This CDR3 is built from 14 residues. The CDR3 region has the DNA TGTGCCTGGAGTCGTCACGAAGCCCTGCGTATATGGTACTTC. It specifies CAWSRHEALRIWYF.

J is TRBJ1-1 and V is TRBV3-1 (or the pseudogene TRBV3-2); no reliable D call. CDR3 size: 13 residues. V gave up 4 bases and J gave up 7 bases, with 13 bases separating them. In germline, CDR1 is LGHDT, CDR2 YNNKEL (reference sequence). The CDR3 bases are TGTGCCAGCAGCCCCGGTTCCATTAGTGAAGCTTTCTTT. The encoded protein is CASSPGSISEAFF.

This clone has a handful of counts. This sequence joins TRBV18 and TRBJ1-3; D gene ambiguous. CDR3 size: 14 residues. In germline, CDR1 is KGHSH, CDR2 LQKENI. Trimming took 3 bases from V and 6 from J, leaving 12 bases between them. The CDR3 region is CASSPNYQTNTIYF. The DNA for the CDR3 is TGTGCCAGCTCACCTAACTACCAAACAAACACCATATATTTT.

The gene calls are TRBV27 and TRBJ2-1; 11 bases map to TRBD2. Germline V CDR1 and CDR2: MNHEY, SMNVEV (reference sequence). V was clipped by 6 bases and J by 5 bases; unmatched bases: 9. The length of the CDR3 is 16 residues. In DNA form, the CDR3 reads TGTGCCAGCAGCCGCCGGAGTAGCGGGGGGGACAATGAGCAGTTCTTC. It encodes CASSRRSSGGDNEQFF.

CDR3 sequence reads: CASSLLGDYNEQFF. CDR3 nucleotides: TGTGCCAGCAGTTTACTGGGCGACTACAATGAGCAGTTCTTC. The chain joins TRBV27 to TRBJ2-1, with D unresolved. V lost 2 bases and J 3 bases, leaving 8 bases between the germline ends. This CDR3 region has 14 residues. Germline CDR1 and CDR2: MNHEY and SMNVEV (reference sequence).